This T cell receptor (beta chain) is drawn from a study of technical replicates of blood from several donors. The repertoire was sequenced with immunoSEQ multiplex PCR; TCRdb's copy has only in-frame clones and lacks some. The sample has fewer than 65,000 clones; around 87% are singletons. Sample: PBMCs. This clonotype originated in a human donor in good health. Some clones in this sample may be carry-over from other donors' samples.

This CDR3 is CASTLLSASGGRETQYF. The DNA of the CDR3 is TGTGCCAGCACCCTCCTATCGGCTAGCGGGGGTAGGGAGACCCAGTACTTC. This chain links TRBV7-9 with TRBJ2-5, with TRBD2 identical over 10 bases. Germline V lookup: CDR1 SEHNR, CDR2 FQNEAQ (reference sequence). The J segment lost 5 bases and the V segment lost 7 bases, leaving 16 bases of the junction unmatched. This CDR3 spans 17 amino acids. The whole variable domain, remainder taken from reference TRBV7-9 and TRBJ2-5, is DTGVSQNPRHKITKRGQNVTFRCDPISEHNRLYWYRQTLGQGPEFLTYFQNEAQLEKSRLLSDRFSAERPKGSFSTLEIQRTEQGDSAMYLCASTLLSASGGRETQYFGPGTRLLVL.